The present TCR beta chain was sequenced within a study of T cell changes during pregnancy in multiple sclerosis. The CDR3 totals 16 residues. Measured with immunoSEQ multiplex PCR; TCRdb has only the in-frame clones, and not every one. This repertoire shows tens of thousands of clones, nearly 90% found once; its top ten account for 1.5% to 2%. This sequence joins TRBV12-2 and TRBJ2-1; TRBD1 is the table's D call, not checked against the DNA. TRBV12-2 is recorded as a pseudogene. This material consisted of peripheral blood, taken in the first trimester of pregnancy. The sequence was collected from a female donor with multiple sclerosis, enrolled in a pregnancy study. The CDR3 DNA reads as TGTGCAAGTCGCTTACCCTCTGGAGACAGGTTGGATGAGCAGTTCTTC. This codes for CASRLPSGDRLDEQFF.